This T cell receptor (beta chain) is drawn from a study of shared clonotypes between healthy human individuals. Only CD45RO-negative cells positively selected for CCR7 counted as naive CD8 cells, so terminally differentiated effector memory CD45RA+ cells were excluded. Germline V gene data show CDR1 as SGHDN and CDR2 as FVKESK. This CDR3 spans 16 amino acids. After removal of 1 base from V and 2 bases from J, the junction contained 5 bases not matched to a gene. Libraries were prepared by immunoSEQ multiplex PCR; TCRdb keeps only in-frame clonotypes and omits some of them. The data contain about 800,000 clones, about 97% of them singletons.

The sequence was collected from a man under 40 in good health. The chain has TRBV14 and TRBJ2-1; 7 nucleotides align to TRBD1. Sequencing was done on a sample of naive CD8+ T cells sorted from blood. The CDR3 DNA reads TGTGCCAGCAGCCAAGCCGGGACAGTAGCCTACAATGAGCAGTTCTTC. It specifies CASSQAGTVAYNEQFF.